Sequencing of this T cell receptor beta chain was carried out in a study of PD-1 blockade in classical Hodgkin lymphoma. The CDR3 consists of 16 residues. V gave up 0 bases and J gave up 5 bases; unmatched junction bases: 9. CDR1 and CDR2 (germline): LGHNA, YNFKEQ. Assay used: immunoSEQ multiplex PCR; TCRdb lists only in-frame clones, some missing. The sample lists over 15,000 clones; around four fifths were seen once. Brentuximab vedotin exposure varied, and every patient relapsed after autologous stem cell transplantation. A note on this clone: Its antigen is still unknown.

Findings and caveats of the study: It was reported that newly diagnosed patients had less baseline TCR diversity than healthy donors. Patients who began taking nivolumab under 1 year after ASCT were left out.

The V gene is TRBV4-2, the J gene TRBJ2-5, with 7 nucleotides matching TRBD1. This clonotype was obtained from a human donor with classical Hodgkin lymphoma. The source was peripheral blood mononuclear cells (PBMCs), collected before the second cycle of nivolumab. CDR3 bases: TGTGCCAGCAGCCAAGAGGGACAGCTTCAAGGGGAGACCCAGTACTTC. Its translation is CASSQEGQLQGETQYF.